This T cell receptor beta chain is drawn from a study of blood T cell repertoires in COVID-19. In terms of age and location, participants ranged from roughly 18 to 95 years and lived in around 22 US areas. Generated by immunoSEQ multiplex PCR, the TCRdb table keeps only in-frame clones and is missing some. The sample records over 200,000 clones, 80% to 85% being singletons. This CDR3 has 14 amino acids. Trimming cost V 2 bases and J 9 bases, with 11 bases left between them. Germline CDR1 reads MNHEY; CDR2 reads SVGAGI. The source material was PBMCs or T cells enriched from blood (not recorded which). The chain has TRBV6-5 and TRBJ1-6; D is uncertain. The sequence was obtained from a woman in her 50s with acute COVID-19. CDR3 protein: CASSYEGNLSPLHF. CDR3 nucleotide sequence: TGTGCCAGCAGTTACGAGGGCAACCTTTCACCCCTCCACTTT.